The clone carrying this TCR beta chain was seen many times. Antigen: not known. Each CDR3 protein is one row after TCRdb ran MiXCR on the 5' RACE reads. The table lists 60,000 to 75,000 distinct CDR3 sequences, 12% of them singletons. These data are taken from a study of early T cells in non-severe SARS-CoV-2 infection. Whole-study context: It was bulk RNA from unsorted whole blood that was sequenced, and the chains were unpaired. Study conclusions and caveats: VDJdb matching, biased toward anti-spike CD8 responses, missed private and CD4 specificities.

Per germline, CDR1 MGHDK and CDR2 SYGVNS. V gave up 3 bases and J gave up 4 bases, with 15 bases separating them. CDR3 length: 15 residues. Sequenced sample: whole blood. J is TRBJ1-2 and V is TRBV25-1; D possibly corresponds to TRBD1 (5 bases). The source of this sequence is an adult who was a healthcare worker with PCR-confirmed SARS-CoV-2 infection or an uninfected control (not recorded which). The CDR3 here is CASSETGPLGYGYTF. The CDR3 DNA is TGTGCCAGCAGTGAGACGGGGCCTCTAGGCTATGGCTACACCTTC.